These T cell receptor beta chains were read from a single sample in a study of blood T cell repertoires in COVID-19. Only in-frame clones appear in the TCRdb table, and some are missing; sequencing was by immunoSEQ multiplex PCR. The profile shows 240,000 or so clones, 88% of them singletons. Material for sequencing was peripheral blood. The source of these receptors is a middle-aged woman who had recovered from COVID-19. The CDR3 runs from the conserved cysteine through the conserved F or W. D genes are given only for firm matches. Clone size is shown for a subset of rows, as once, few, many or a class of expanded clone.

d_call	clone_size	v_call	j_call	cdr3_aa	cdr3_nt
TRBD2	.	TRBV5-1	TRBJ2-1	CASSTGLAGGLRAYNEQFF	TGCGCCAGCAGCACTGGACTAGCGGGAGGGCTTAGGGCCTACAATGAGCAGTTCTTC
.	.	TRBV6-6	TRBJ2-1	CASSRGGYNEQFF	TGTGCCAGCAGTAGGGGGGGCTACAATGAGCAGTTCTTC
TRBD1	once	TRBV7-6	TRBJ2-1	CASSSGTGPYNEQFF	TGTGCCAGCAGCTCCGGGACAGGGCCCTACAATGAGCAGTTCTTC
TRBD1	.	TRBV3-1/TRBV3-2	TRBJ1-3	CASSPRTGFGGNTIYF	TGTGCCAGCAGCCCCAGGACAGGGTTCGGTGGAAACACCATATATTTT
TRBD2	.	TRBV11-2	TRBJ2-1	CASSLEGGVSYNEQFF	TGTGCCAGCAGCTTAGAGGGAGGGGTGTCCTACAATGAGCAGTTCTTC
.	.	TRBV3-1/TRBV3-2	TRBJ2-5	CATRGLPQETQYF	TGTGCCACCCGGGGTCTCCCCCAAGAGACCCAGTACTTC
TRBD2	.	TRBV6-5	TRBJ2-3	CASSPLAGADTQYF	TGTGCCAGCAGCCCCCTAGCGGGAGCAGATACGCAGTATTTT
.	.	TRBV4-3	TRBJ2-3	CASSQVRSLERTDTQYF	TGCGCCAGCAGCCAAGTTCGGAGCCTAGAGCGCACAGATACGCAGTATTTT
.	.	TRBV11-3	TRBJ2-3	CASSPGYSTDTQYF	TGTGCCAGCAGCCCCGGGTACTCCACAGATACGCAGTATTTT
.	.	TRBV6-5	TRBJ2-1	CASTPSHNEQFF	TGTGCCAGCACCCCCTCCCACAATGAGCAGTTCTTC
TRBD2	.	TRBV19	TRBJ2-5	CASAPLAGGKETQYF	TGTGCCAGTGCCCCTTTAGCGGGAGGGAAAGAGACCCAGTACTTC
TRBD1	.	TRBV9	TRBJ2-7	CASSPLGRGSGEQYF	TGTGCCAGCAGCCCTCTCGGCAGGGGGTCGGGTGAGCAGTACTTC
.	.	TRBV2	TRBJ2-1	CASSVGQTNEQFF	TGTGCCAGCAGTGTGGGGCAGACCAATGAGCAGTTCTTC
.	.	TRBV6-5	TRBJ1-3	CASRGGPSSGNTIYF	TGTGCCAGCAGGGGGGGGCCCTCCTCTGGAAACACCATATATTTT
.	.	TRBV30	TRBJ1-1	CAWSDMNTEAFF	TGTGCCTGGAGTGATATGAACACTGAAGCTTTCTTT
TRBD2	many	TRBV14	TRBJ2-1	CASSQVGLAGGGPRGEQFF	TGTGCCAGCAGCCAAGTGGGACTAGCGGGAGGGGGGCCCAGGGGAGAGCAGTTCTTC
.	.	TRBV6-2/TRBV6-3	TRBJ1-1	CASSPTRWGGDEAFF	TGTGCCAGCAGCCCAACTCGGTGGGGAGGGGATGAAGCTTTCTTT